Here is one T cell receptor (beta chain) with its context. The study ran its PCR with 60 Vbeta and 13 Jbeta primers. In the authors' workflow: It was a later analysis that counted about 80 million unique TCR beta chains, of which 9.5 million to 14 million were shared. Using immunoSEQ multiplex PCR, the repertoire was profiled, and TCRdb retains in-frame clones only, with some absent. The V and J calls and clone size come from that table; D and trimming were worked out from the DNA. The repertoire holds roughly 90,000 clones, 75% to 85% seen once, with more than 3% in the top ten. These data belong to a study of cytomegalovirus exposure and HLA in healthy donors. There were likely unrecorded immune exposures, though donors were nominally healthy when sampled. V lost 4 bases and J lost 11, with 23 bases in between. The CDR3 length is 15 residues. Germline V gives CDR1 MNHEY, CDR2 SMNVEV (reference sequence).

This TCR derives from a man under 40 in good health and CMV-seropositive. The sample taken for sequencing was PBMCs. The chain carries TRBV27 and TRBJ2-5, with D perhaps matching TRBD2 (7 bases). CDR3 sequence: CASSSQGRDLFRQYF. CDR3 nucleotides: TGTGCCAGCAGTTCCCAGGGGAGGGACCTTTTCAGGCAGTACTTC.